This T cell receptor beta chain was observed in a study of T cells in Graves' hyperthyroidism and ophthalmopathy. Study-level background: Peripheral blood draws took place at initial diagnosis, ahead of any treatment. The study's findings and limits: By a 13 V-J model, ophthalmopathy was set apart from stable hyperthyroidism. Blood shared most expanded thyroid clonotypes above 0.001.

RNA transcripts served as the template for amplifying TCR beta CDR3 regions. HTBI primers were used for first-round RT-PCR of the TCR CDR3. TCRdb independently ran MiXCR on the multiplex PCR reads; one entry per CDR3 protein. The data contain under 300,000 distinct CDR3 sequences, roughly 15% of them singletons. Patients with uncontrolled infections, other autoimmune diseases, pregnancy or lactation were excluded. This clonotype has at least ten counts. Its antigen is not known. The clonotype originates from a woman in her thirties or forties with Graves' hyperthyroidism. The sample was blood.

Here the CDR3 reads CASSSRTTGEQFF. In DNA, the CDR3 is TGTGCCAGCAGCTCCCGGACTACGGGTGAGCAGTTCTTC. The chain has TRBV5-6 and TRBJ2-1; a weak D match, TRBD2 (6 bases). V lost 3 bases to trimming and J lost 9 bases, with 13 bases between them. Per the germline V gene, CDR1 is SGHDT and CDR2 is YYEEEE. The CDR3 runs 13 residues.